A selection of T cell receptor beta chains follows, all from one sample in a study of cytomegalovirus exposure and HLA in healthy donors. Data came from immunoSEQ multiplex PCR; TCRdb stores just in-frame clones and leaves some out. Among about 110,000 clones listed, 73% were seen once. What was sequenced was PBMCs. The receptors here all came from a man aged 40-49 years in good health and CMV-seronegative. CDR3s include the opening cysteine and the closing phenylalanine or tryptophan. D genes are given only for firm matches. Size is omitted from some rows. Given values are once, few, many or a class for expanded clones.

. | . | TRBJ1-1 | TRBV7-9 | CSSSGLGGIENEAFF | TGTTCCAGCAGTGGGTTGGGGGGGATTGAGAATGAAGCTTTCTTT
. | . | TRBJ1-1 | TRBV19 | CASSNLQVRHANTEAFF | TGTGCCAGTAGTAACCTACAGGTCCGGCATGCGAACACTGAAGCTTTCTTT
once | TRBD1 | TRBJ2-7 | TRBV10-2 | CASRRGQGSLEQYF | TGCGCCAGCAGGAGGGGACAGGGGTCCCTCGAGCAGTACTTC
. | . | TRBJ2-5 | TRBV5-1 | CASSLTDTKETQYF | TGCGCCAGCAGCCTCACGGACACTAAAGAGACCCAGTACTTC
. | . | TRBJ2-3 | TRBV2 | CASSTGSTDTQYF | TGTGCCAGCAGTACAGGGAGCACAGATACGCAGTATTTT
. | TRBD2 | TRBJ2-1 | TRBV5-1 | CASSLSASGGAYEQFF | TGCGCCAGCAGCTTGTCTGCTAGCGGGGGGGCCTATGAGCAGTTCTTC
once | . | TRBJ2-6 | TRBV4-3 | CASSQDTGSGANVLTF | TGCGCCAGCAGCCAAGATACAGGGTCTGGGGCCAACGTCCTGACTTTC
few | TRBD1 | TRBJ1-6 | TRBV2 | CASRTSGQGSSPLHF | TGTGCCAGCAGAACATCAGGACAGGGGAGTTCACCCCTCCACTTT
. | TRBD1 | TRBJ2-5 | TRBV4-1 | CASSPGQGGKETQYF | TGCGCCAGCAGCCCGGGACAGGGGGGGAAAGAGACCCAGTACTTC
. | TRBD1 | TRBJ2-7 | TRBV7-6 | CASSLGQGVTYEQYF | TGTGCCAGCAGCTTAGGACAGGGGGTAACCTACGAGCAGTACTTC
. | TRBD1 | TRBJ1-1 | TRBV19 | CASSLTGGLTEAFF | TGTGCCAGTAGCCTGACAGGGGGCTTAACTGAAGCTTTCTTT
. | . | TRBJ2-1 | TRBV6-5 | CASRNSGRDPGGQFF | TGTGCCAGCAGAAACTCCGGGAGAGACCCCGGGGGGCAGTTCTTC
. | . | TRBJ1-1 | TRBV19 | CASNSDLREGNTEAFF | TGTGCCAGTAACAGCGATCTCAGGGAAGGGAACACTGAAGCTTTCTTT
. | TRBD2 | TRBJ2-3 | TRBV9 | CASSVGRSSGGAGTDTQYF | TGTGCCAGCAGCGTAGGTCGGTCTAGCGGGGGGGCAGGCACAGATACGCAGTATTTT
. | . | TRBJ2-2 | TRBV10-3 | CAISAEIGEGGLAGELFF | TGTGCCATCAGTGCCGAAATCGGGGAGGGGGGGCTTGCCGGGGAGCTGTTTTTT
once | . | TRBJ1-1 | TRBV6-1 | CASFEGRGRATEAFF | TGTGCCAGCTTTGAGGGTAGGGGGAGGGCCACTGAAGCTTTCTTT
. | . | TRBJ1-2 | TRBV5-1 | CASSRGAGGDYGYTF | TGCGCCAGCAGCCGGGGGGCTGGGGGGGACTATGGCTACACCTTC
. | . | TRBJ1-2 | TRBV5-1 | CASSLGVPSNYGYPF | TGCGCCAGCAGCTTGGGAGTGCCCTCTAACTATGGCTACCCCTTC
. | . | TRBJ1-2 | TRBV28 | CASTSGGSVYTF | TGTGCCAGCACGAGTGGGGGGAGTGTGTACACCTTC
few | . | TRBJ1-5 | TRBV21-1 | CASSNLPVANGYSNQPQHF | TGTGCCAGCAGCAATTTGCCGGTCGCTAACGGGTATAGCAATCAGCCCCAGCATTTT
. | TRBD1 | TRBJ1-1 | TRBV10-3 | CAIGTGGAFF | TGTGCCATCGGTACAGGGGGTGCTTTCTTT
. | . | TRBJ2-7 | TRBV4-1 | CASSHIFGEQYF | TGCGCCAGCAGCCATATCTTCGGCGAGCAGTACTTC
. | . | TRBJ2-1 | TRBV2 | CASRGRGSSYNEQFF | TGTGCCAGCAGGGGTAGGGGGAGCTCCTACAATGAGCAGTTCTTC
. | . | TRBJ2-7 | TRBV4-1 | CASSQDGGRLGMYEQYF | TGCGCCAGCAGCCAAGATGGAGGCAGGTTGGGGATGTACGAGCAGTACTTC
once | TRBD2 | TRBJ2-7 | TRBV6-5 | CASSYSGLASSYEQYF | TGTGCCAGCAGTTACTCGGGACTAGCTAGCTCCTACGAGCAGTACTTC
. | TRBD2 | TRBJ2-7 | TRBV7-9 | CASSLVDSGGEGEQYF | TGTGCCAGCAGCTTAGTCGATAGCGGGGGGGAGGGCGAGCAGTACTTC
. | TRBD2 | TRBJ2-3 | TRBV4-1 | CASSQGTSGGDTQYF | TGCGCCAGCAGCCAAGGGACTAGCGGGGGGGATACGCAGTATTTT
. | . | TRBJ2-6 | TRBV28 | CASSKQGWAGGANVLTF | TGTGCCAGCAGTAAACAGGGTTGGGCAGGGGGGGCCAACGTCCTGACTTTC